The source of this T cell receptor beta chain is a study of cytomegalovirus exposure and HLA in healthy donors. Study overall: The 120 validation repertoires and the roughly 670 first-cohort repertoires shared a platform, a later analysis reported.

Assay used: immunoSEQ multiplex PCR; TCRdb lists only in-frame clones, some missing. The repertoire consists of 150,000 to 200,000 clones, with 88% occurring once and the leading ten covering about 3%. Germline lookup yields CDR1 LNHDA and CDR2 SQIVND (reference sequence). The CDR3 has 16 amino acids. V shed 3 bases and J shed 5 bases, with 16 bases lying between them. The study's findings and limits: Diagnosis of cytomegalovirus status made by the classifier reportedly showed high specificity and sensitivity. Specific recognition of CMV antigens was confirmed in vitro for a few chains (all CMV-associated).

About this clone: Its antigen is undetermined.

The rearrangement links TRBV19 to TRBJ1-4; tentative D call: TRBD1 (5 bases). What was sequenced was PBMCs. The sequence was collected from a man younger than 30 in good health and CMV-seronegative. CDR3 sequence (DNA): TGTGCCAGTAGTATCCTCCCGGACAACTTAAATGAAAAACTGTTTTTT. Protein: CASSILPDNLNEKLFF.